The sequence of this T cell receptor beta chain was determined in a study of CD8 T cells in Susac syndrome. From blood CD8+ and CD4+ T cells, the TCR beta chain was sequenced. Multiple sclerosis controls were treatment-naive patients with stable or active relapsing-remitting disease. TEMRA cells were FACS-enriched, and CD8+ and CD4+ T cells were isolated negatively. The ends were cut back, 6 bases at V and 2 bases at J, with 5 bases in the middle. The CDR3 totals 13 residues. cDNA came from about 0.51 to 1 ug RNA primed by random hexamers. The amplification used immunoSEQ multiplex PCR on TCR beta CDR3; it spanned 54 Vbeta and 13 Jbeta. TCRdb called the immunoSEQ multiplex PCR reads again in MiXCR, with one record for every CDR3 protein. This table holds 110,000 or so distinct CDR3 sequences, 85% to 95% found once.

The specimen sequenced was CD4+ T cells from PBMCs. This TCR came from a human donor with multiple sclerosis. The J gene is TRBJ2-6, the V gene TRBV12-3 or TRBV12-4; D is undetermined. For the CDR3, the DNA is TGTGCCAGCAGGTCTACTGGGGCCAACGTCCTGACTTTC. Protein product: CASRSTGANVLTF.